What follows are 14 T cell receptor beta chains derived from one specimen sequenced in a study of CD8 T cells in Susac syndrome. Random hexamers were used to reverse transcribe the RNA input (0.5 to 1 ug). TCRdb re-derived calls from the immunoSEQ multiplex PCR reads in MiXCR, one entry per CDR3 protein. The sample has some 190,000 distinct CDR3 sequences, 85% to 95% seen once. What was sequenced was CD4+ T cells from PBMCs. The receptors derive from a human donor in good health.

This clonotype was picked up a small number of times. The chain links TRBV7-8 to TRBJ2-7; 7 bases are a match to TRBD1. Germline CDR1 SGHVS, CDR2 FQNEAQ. The CDR3 extends over 14 amino acids. Trimming removed 5 bases from V and 0 bases from J; junction bases left unmatched: 4. This chain's CDR3 is CASSPRDSSYEQYF. The CDR3 bases are TGTGCCAGCAGCCCCCGGGACAGCTCCTACGAGCAGTACTTC.

This clonotype was seen only once. The chain recombines TRBV20-1 with TRBJ1-2; 7 nucleotides line up with TRBD1. The CDR3 sequence is 13 residues long. The junction had 9 bases not matched to a gene; V was cut back by 6 bases and J by 5 bases. Germline CDR1 is DFQATT and CDR2 is SNEGSKA (reference sequence). In DNA form, the CDR3 reads TGCAGTGCCATAAGGGACAGACTTTATGGCTACACCTTC. Protein product: CSAIRDRLYGYTF.

The chain uses TRBV27 and TRBJ1-3; D might be TRBD1 (6 bases). Germline CDR1 MNHEY, CDR2 SMNVEV (reference sequence). The CDR3 is 15 amino acids. Between the trimmed V and J ends, which lost 4 bases and 3 bases, there was a span of 13 bases. The CDR3 DNA reads TGTGCCAGCAGTTGGGGGTCAGGGGTTGGAAACACCATATATTTT. This codes for CASSWGSGVGNTIYF.

The chain joins TRBV14 to TRBJ2-7; 9 positions agree with TRBD1. CDR1 is SGHDN, CDR2 FVKESK, per germline. This CDR3 has 13 amino acids. Trimming removed 4 bases from V and 2 bases from J; junction bases left unmatched: 0. CDR3 DNA: TGTGCCAGCAGCCGACAGGGGGCCTACGAGCAGTACTTC. Amino acids: CASSRQGAYEQYF.

The V gene is TRBV4-1, the J gene TRBJ1-2; D is perhaps TRBD1 (5 bases). V lost 1 base, J lost 6 bases, and 15 bases lay in between. Looked up from germline, CDR1 is MGHRA and CDR2 is YSYEKL. The CDR3 runs to 15 residues. The CDR3 DNA sequence: TGCGCCAGCAGCCAAGGAGGGACGGCCGGAGATGGCTACACCTTC. This codes for CASSQGGTAGDGYTF.

V usage is TRBV7-2 and J usage is TRBJ2-3; D is unresolved. From germline, CDR1 is SGHTA and CDR2 FQGNSA. Deletions cut 3 bases from V and 2 bases from J, with 9 bases between. CDR3 length: 14 amino acids. In DNA, the CDR3 is TGTGCCAGCAGCTTCCAAAGGCACACAGATACGCAGTATTTT. This encodes CASSFQRHTDTQYF.

The chain is built from TRBV23-1 and TRBJ2-7, with D uncertain. TRBV23-1 is an open reading frame, and its role is uncertain. V dropped 4 bases and J dropped 6 bases, with 4 bases sitting between them. This CDR3 region has 10 residues. CDR3 residues: CASSRVEQYV. The CDR3 nucleotides read TGCGCCAGCAGTCGAGTCGAGCAGTACGTC.

The V call is TRBV29-1, the J call TRBJ2-1; weak D call: TRBD2 (5 bases). The CDR3 totals 13 residues. CDR1 SQVTM and CDR2 ANQGSEA come from the germline V gene. In DNA, the CDR3 is TGCACCACGTCAGGAGCTAGCTTCGATGAGCAGTTCTTC. This sequence encodes CTTSGASFDEQFF.

The gene calls are TRBV7-9 and TRBJ1-2; D is uncertain. Germline V gives CDR1 SEHNR, CDR2 FQNEAQ (reference sequence). The CDR3 totals 13 residues. V shed 5 bases and J shed 7 bases, with 14 bases lying between them. CDR3 in DNA: TGTGCCAGCAGCCAGACCGTTCCTATTGGCTACACCTTC. The encoded protein is CASSQTVPIGYTF. Full variable domain (missing parts from reference TRBV7-9 and TRBJ1-2): DTGVSQNPRHKITKRGQNVTFRCDPISEHNRLYWYRQTLGQGPEFLTYFQNEAQLEKSRLLSDRFSAERPKGSFSTLEIQRTEQGDSAMYLCASSQTVPIGYTFGSGTRLTVV.

V gene TRBV10-3 combines with J gene TRBJ1-2; maybe TRBD1 (6 bases). Per germline, CDR1 ENHRY and CDR2 SYGVKD. The CDR3 covers 13 residues. V dropped 5 bases and J dropped 3 bases, with 10 bases sitting between them. The CDR3 bases are TGTGCCATCAGTTTACAGGGTTACTATGGCTACACCTTC. It yields the protein CAISLQGYYGYTF.

This chain links TRBV3-1 with TRBJ1-1; D remains ambiguous. CDR3 size: 15 residues. CDR1 is LGHDT, CDR2 YNNKEL, per germline (reference sequence). V lost 2 bases and J lost 0, with 10 bases in between. The DNA of the CDR3 is TGTGCCAGCAGCCAATCCGTGGGAATGAACACTGAAGCTTTCTTT. This translates into CASSQSVGMNTEAFF. Looking up the rest from reference TRBV3-1 and TRBJ1-1 gives the full variable domain: DTAVSQTPKYLVTQMGNDKSIKCEQNLGHDTMYWYKQDSKKFLKIMFSYNNKELIINETVPNRFSPKSPDKAHLNLHINSLELGDSAVYFCASSQSVGMNTEAFFGQGTRLTVV.

The chain combines TRBV9 with TRBJ2-1; no firm D call. Trimming left V 4 bases short and J 8 bases short, with 13 bases between. The CDR3 is made up of 13 amino acids. Germline V CDR1 and CDR2: SGDLS, YYNGEE. CDR3 region: CASSLQYTDEQFF. Here the CDR3 DNA reads TGTGCCAGCAGCCTGCAATACACCGATGAGCAGTTCTTC.

This chain links TRBV20-1 with TRBJ1-2; no definite D call. In germline, CDR1 is DFQATT, CDR2 SNEGSKA (reference sequence). The CDR3 is made up of 13 amino acids. The germline V and J ends were trimmed by 3 bases and 6 bases, with 14 bases remaining between them. In DNA, the CDR3 is TGCAGTGCTAGTTACGAAAACAAGGATGGCTACACCTTC. Encoded protein: CSASYENKDGYTF.

The chain couples TRBV5-1 to TRBJ2-7; 9 positions match TRBD1. Germline V gene sequence: CDR1 SGHRS, CDR2 YFSETQ. The CDR3 consists of 14 residues. The trim removed 2 bases at V and 5 bases at J, leaving 5 bases unmatched. The CDR3 DNA reads TGCGCCAGCAGCTTCGGGACAGGGAGGAACGAGCAGTACGTC. This sequence encodes CASSFGTGRNEQYV.